Sequencing of this TCR beta chain was carried out in a study of CD8 T cells in ankylosing spondylitis. The sample holds many counts of this clonotype. The antigen is unknown. TCRdb ran MiXCR on the 5' RACE reads and lists one entry per CDR3 protein. Altogether about 240,000 distinct CDR3 sequences are present, 8.6% being singletons, with the ten largest covering 6.8%. Germline loops: CDR1 SQVTM, CDR2 ANQGSEA. This CDR3 spans 14 amino acids. Deletions cut 5 bases from V and 5 bases from J, with 18 bases between. Study-level findings and limits: Reportedly, significant enrichment of disease-linked clones occurred in matched ankylosing spondylitis synovial fluid.

Sequenced sample: blood, either unsorted or a sorted T cell fraction (not recorded which). V gene TRBV29-1 combines with J gene TRBJ2-5, with unresolved D. The TCR originated in a male donor with ankylosing spondylitis or in good health (not recorded which). The CDR3 nucleotides read TGCAGCGTTTGGAACTTTGTGGGGATGGAGACCCAGTACTTC. Its protein is CSVWNFVGMETQYF.